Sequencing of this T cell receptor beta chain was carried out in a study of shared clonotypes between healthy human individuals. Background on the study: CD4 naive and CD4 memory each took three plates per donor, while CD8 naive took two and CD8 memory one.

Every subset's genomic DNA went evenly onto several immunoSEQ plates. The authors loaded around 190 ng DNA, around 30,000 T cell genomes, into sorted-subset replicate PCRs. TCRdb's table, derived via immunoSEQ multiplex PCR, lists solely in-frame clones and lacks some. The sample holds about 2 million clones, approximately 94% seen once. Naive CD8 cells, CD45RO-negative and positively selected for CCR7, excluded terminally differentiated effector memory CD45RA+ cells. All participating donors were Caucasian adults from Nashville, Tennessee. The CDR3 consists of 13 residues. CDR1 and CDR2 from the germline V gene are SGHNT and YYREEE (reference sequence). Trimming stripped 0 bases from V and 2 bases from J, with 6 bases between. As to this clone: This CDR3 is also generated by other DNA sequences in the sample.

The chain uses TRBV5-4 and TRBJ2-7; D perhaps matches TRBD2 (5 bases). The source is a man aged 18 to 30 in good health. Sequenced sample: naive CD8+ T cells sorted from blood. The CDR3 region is CASSLGTPYEQYF. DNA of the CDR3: TGTGCCAGCAGCTTGGGGACTCCCTACGAGCAGTACTTC.